Listed below are T cell receptor beta chains from one sample, sequenced in a study of chemoradiotherapy in HPV16-positive cancers. Using immunoSEQ multiplex PCR, the repertoire was profiled, and TCRdb retains in-frame clones only, with some absent. Of roughly 9,800 clones in the sample, under 80% were seen once. Collection of the sample occurred from a patient who underwent chemoradiotherapy. Source of these receptors: a human donor with HPV-associated anogenital cancer. Both conserved end residues are part of each CDR3. The D gene is left open where the match is weak.

V: TRBV5-8
J: TRBJ1-1
D: TRBD1
CDR3: CASSLSGTGAEAFF

V: TRBV28
J: TRBJ2-7
D: -
CDR3: CASSWRLSRRTANYEQYF

V: TRBV28
J: TRBJ2-7
D: -
CDR3: CASRGDGTYEQYF

V: TRBV10-3
J: TRBJ1-2
D: -
CDR3: CAISEGRAYGYTF

V: TRBV2
J: TRBJ1-6
D: -
CDR3: CASSEDGSYNSPLHF

V: TRBV5-8
J: TRBJ1-1
D: -
CDR3: CASSLAGGARREAFF

V: TRBV28
J: TRBJ2-7
D: TRBD2
CDR3: CASSFSAWASGGPGSSYEQYF

V: TRBV28
J: TRBJ1-5
D: -
CDR3: CASSLFLAAYNQPQHF

V: TRBV7-2
J: TRBJ2-1
D: TRBD2
CDR3: CASSPSSGGAGQFF

V: TRBV11-3
J: TRBJ1-1
D: -
CDR3: CASRSSGSNTEAFF

V: TRBV29-1
J: TRBJ1-1
D: -
CDR3: CSVERKGSTEAFF

V: TRBV6-1
J: TRBJ2-2
D: -
CDR3: CASSPISAGELFF

V: TRBV29-1
J: TRBJ1-1
D: TRBD1
CDR3: CSVAIYRGGIMNTEAFF

V: TRBV4-3
J: TRBJ2-1
D: -
CDR3: CASSLGTVNEQFF

V: TRBV7-9
J: TRBJ2-7
D: -
CDR3: CASSAGISYEQYF

V: TRBV2
J: TRBJ1-1
D: -
CDR3: CASSEVLDPIYEAFF

V: TRBV27
J: TRBJ1-1
D: -
CDR3: CASSFNRNMNTEAFF

V: TRBV2
J: TRBJ1-5
D: -
CDR3: CASTSDSLNQPQHF

V: TRBV19
J: TRBJ1-3
D: TRBD1
CDR3: CASREDRVSRNTIYF

V: TRBV11-2
J: TRBJ1-6
D: TRBD1
CDR3: CASSLNGDRANSPLHF

V: TRBV28
J: TRBJ2-5
D: TRBD2
CDR3: CASSPTSGVVTQYF

V: TRBV7-8
J: TRBJ1-6
D: TRBD1
CDR3: CASSSLWTGNNSPLHF

V: TRBV7-9
J: TRBJ2-3
D: -
CDR3: CASSRNTGSYAQYF

V: TRBV14
J: TRBJ2-5
D: -
CDR3: CASSQRWGTETQYF

V: TRBV6-6
J: TRBJ1-2
D: -
CDR3: CASRPRGGTFNYGYTF

V: TRBV19
J: TRBJ2-1
D: TRBD2
CDR3: CASKEGTSEANEQFF

V: TRBV7-2
J: TRBJ2-5
D: -
CDR3: CASKSSLVQETQYF

V: TRBV7-9
J: TRBJ2-5
D: -
CDR3: CASSLAVGVQETQYF

V: TRBV6-5
J: TRBJ2-7
D: -
CDR3: CASSSAFPEYEQYF

V: TRBV11-2
J: TRBJ1-3
D: -
CDR3: CASSLGGGAGNTIYF

V: TRBV13
J: TRBJ1-4
D: TRBD1
CDR3: CASSARTGTLSTNEKLFF

V: TRBV2
J: TRBJ1-2
D: TRBD1
CDR3: CASNTGGPYYGYTF

V: TRBV30
J: TRBJ2-3
D: TRBD2
CDR3: CAWSLRGGWDTQYF

V: TRBV6-1
J: TRBJ2-4
D: TRBD2
CDR3: CASSEEWGGGNIQYF

V: TRBV30
J: TRBJ2-2
D: -
CDR3: CAWSVHGLGELFF

V: TRBV7-8
J: TRBJ2-2
D: -
CDR3: CASRGGVRKAGELFF

V: TRBV28
J: TRBJ1-1
D: -
CDR3: CASSTPGRANTEAFF

V: TRBV7-2
J: TRBJ2-5
D: TRBD1
CDR3: CASSLVQGVKGETQYF

V: TRBV19
J: TRBJ2-2
D: TRBD1
CDR3: CASSLQGAVTGELFF

V: TRBV4-3
J: TRBJ2-1
D: TRBD1
CDR3: CASSRDAPGQYNNEQFF

V: TRBV4-1
J: TRBJ1-2
D: TRBD1
CDR3: CASSPRDSYGYTF

V: TRBV29-1
J: TRBJ1-1
D: -
CDR3: CSAAPVRGGTEAFF

V: TRBV5-1
J: TRBJ1-1
D: -
CDR3: CASSGGGTEAFF

V: TRBV2
J: TRBJ2-7
D: -
CDR3: CASSSYGGSYEQYF

V: TRBV29-1
J: TRBJ2-1
D: -
CDR3: CSVDPGGRTYNEQFF